The 14 T cell receptor beta chains given below trace back to one sample, sequenced in a study of shared clonotypes between healthy human individuals. TCRdb keeps only in-frame clones here, not all; method: immunoSEQ multiplex PCR. The sample holds about half a million clones; around 79% are singletons and the top ten take approximately 12%. The specimen sequenced was PBMCs. These receptors all come from a woman aged 40 to 55 in good health. Some clones in this sample may be carry-over from other donors' samples.

The chain is built from TRBV10-3 and TRBJ2-7, with D hard to call. Germline loops: CDR1 ENHRY, CDR2 SYGVKD. The length of the CDR3 is 13 residues. Between the trimmed V and J ends, which lost 3 bases and 2 bases, there was a span of 8 bases. The CDR3 region has the DNA TGTGCCATCAGTGATAGGGTCCCCTACGAGCAGTACTTC. It translates to CAISDRVPYEQYF.

This clone was detected only a few times. J is TRBJ1-4 and V is TRBV15; D not resolved. V lost 1 base, J lost 12 bases, and 12 bases lay in between. The CDR3 runs 13 residues. Germline V gene sequence: CDR1 LNHNV, CDR2 YYDKDF (reference sequence). The CDR3 loop is CATSRGISGELFF. The CDR3, as DNA: TGTGCCACCAGCAGAGGAATCTCCGGGGAACTGTTTTTT. Full variable domain (missing parts from reference TRBV15 and TRBJ1-4): DAMVIQNPRYQVTQFGKPVTLSCSQTLNHNVMYWYQQKSSQAPKLLFHYYDKDFNNEADTPDNFQSRRPNTSFCFLDIRSPGLGDTAMYLCATSRGISGELFFGSGTQLSVL.

The chain couples TRBV6-7 to TRBJ1-5; D not resolved. TRBV6-7 is an open reading frame whose function is uncertain. Trimming took 4 bases from V and 4 from J, leaving 5 bases between them. The CDR3 consists of 12 residues. DNA for the CDR3: TGTGCCAGCAGTTTGAGGAATCAGCCCCAGCATTTT. It translates to CASSLRNQPQHF.

V gene TRBV5-1 combines with J gene TRBJ2-3; 7 bases line up with TRBD2. The V segment lost 7 bases and the J segment 2 bases; nucleotides outside the gene matches: 13. Per germline, CDR1 SGHRS and CDR2 YFSETQ. The CDR3 spans 16 residues. CDR3 in amino acids: CASSWSQRGTTDTQYF. CDR3 nucleotide sequence: TGCGCCAGCTCCTGGTCCCAGCGGGGTACCACAGATACGCAGTATTTT.

Comment on this clone: A read error may account for a junction end that differs from germline. This chain links TRBV19 with TRBJ1-4; TRBD1 might be the D (5 bases). Germline V lookup: CDR1 LNHDA, CDR2 SQIVND (reference sequence). This CDR3 region has 13 residues. The CDR3 nucleotides are TGTGCCAGTAGTTTTGTGGGGGGATCTCCCCCCTCTTTT. Translated, it gives CASSFVGGSPPSF.

This clone has a handful of counts. The chain uses TRBV5-1 and TRBJ1-1, with no clear D. Germline V lookup: CDR1 SGHRS, CDR2 YFSETQ. The CDR3 consists of 14 residues. Deletions cut 7 bases from V and 1 base from J, with 14 bases between. The CDR3 bases are TGCGCCAGCTCCCTGGTGGAGCCGAACACTGAAGCTTTCTTT. It is translated as CASSLVEPNTEAFF. Together with reference TRBV5-1 and TRBJ1-1, the CDR3 gives the full variable domain: KAGVTQTPRYLIKTRGQQVTLSCSPISGHRSVSWYQQTPGQGLQFLFEYFSETQRNKGNFPGRFSGRQFSNSRSEMNVSTLELGDSALYLCASSLVEPNTEAFFGQGTRLTVV.

The genes are TRBV27 and TRBJ1-2, with 8 bases identical to TRBD1. The germline V gene has CDR1 MNHEY and CDR2 SMNVEV (reference sequence). This CDR3 is 16 amino acids long. The V gene end was trimmed by 5 bases and the J gene end by 8 bases; junction bases not matched to a gene: 16. CDR3 sequence (DNA): TGTGCCAGCAGTCTGGGGGCAGGGGGCGCAGTAGGGGGCTACACCTTC. This translates into CASSLGAGGAVGGYTF.

To note about this clone: This CDR3 is also generated by other DNA sequences in the sample. The chain is built from TRBV18 and TRBJ2-5; D is uncertain. The CDR3 runs to 11 residues. Per germline, CDR1 KGHSH and CDR2 LQKENI. V was pared by 6 bases and J by 2 bases, with 4 bases between. CDR3 sequence reads: CASSRQETQYF. CDR3 bases: TGTGCCAGCTCTCGACAAGAGACCCAGTACTTC.

The count of this clone is one. This CDR3 reads CASSLQGAGYEQYF. The CDR3 coding sequence is TGTGCCAGTAGTTTACAGGGGGCAGGGTACGAGCAGTACTTC. The chain is built from TRBV19 and TRBJ2-7; 9 bases are a match to TRBD1. The CDR3 runs 14 residues. Germline V gene lookup returns CDR1 LNHDA and CDR2 SQIVND (reference sequence). J lost 4 bases, V lost 5 bases, and 6 bases had no gene match. The full variable domain, its missing parts supplied by reference TRBV19 and TRBJ2-7, is DGGITQSPKYLFRKEGQNVTLSCEQNLNHDAMYWYRQDPGQGLRLIYYSQIVNDFQKGDIAEGYSVSREKKESFPLTVTSAQKNPTAFYLCASSLQGAGYEQYFGPGTRLTVT.

This clone was picked up a small number of times. CDR3 sequence (DNA): TGTGCCAGCAGCTCGGGGGGCTATAATGAAAAACTGTTTTTT. Protein: CASSSGGYNEKLFF. The chain carries TRBV28 and TRBJ1-4, with a possible D match to TRBD1 (6 bases). V was shortened by 6 bases and J by 4 bases, with 12 bases between the two germline ends. The V gene's germline CDR1 is MDHEN and CDR2 SYDVKM. This CDR3 spans 14 amino acids.

This clone was recorded a few times. V usage is TRBV18 and J usage is TRBJ1-3, with a tentative D call TRBD1 (6 bases). The germline CDR1 and CDR2 sequences are KGHSH and LQKENI. This CDR3 has 15 residues. V was pared by 3 bases and J by 2 bases, with 11 bases between. The CDR3 protein is CASSPTGGPGNTIYF. The DNA for the CDR3 is TGTGCCAGCTCACCGACAGGAGGACCTGGAAACACCATATATTTT.

V is TRBV10-3 and J is TRBJ2-1; 8 positions agree with TRBD1. The CDR3 sequence is 12 residues long. Trimming took 5 bases from V and 8 from J; bases not matched to a gene: 2. Germline lookup yields CDR1 ENHRY and CDR2 SYGVKD. CDR3 coding DNA: TGTGCCATCAGTCGGACAGGGTATGAGCAGTTCTTC. It codes for CAISRTGYEQFF.

V usage is TRBV28 and J usage is TRBJ1-1; 7 bases match TRBD1. This CDR3 spans 15 amino acids. From germline, CDR1 is MDHEN and CDR2 SYDVKM. The ends lost 4 bases at V and 4 bases at J; junction bases unmatched: 9. The CDR3: CASSSGAAGGTEAFF. The CDR3 DNA reads as TGTGCCAGCAGTTCGGGGGCGGCAGGGGGCACTGAAGCTTTCTTT.

In its sample, this clone was seen many times. The V and J genes are TRBV29-1 and TRBJ2-2, with a possible D match to TRBD2 (6 bases). The CDR3 totals 13 residues. CDR1 and CDR2 (germline): SQVTM, ANQGSEA. The V end lost 7 bases, the J end lost 3 bases, and 12 bases lay between the germline ends. The CDR3 spells CSAGGWDTGELFF. DNA of the CDR3: TGCAGCGCTGGAGGGTGGGACACCGGGGAGCTGTTTTTT.